The 13 T cell receptor beta chains below were found in one sample sequenced in a study of T-cell reconstitution after alpha-beta-depleted transplantation in children. Unique molecular identifiers were incorporated when the TCRbeta library was constructed. TCRdb redid the calling of the PCR reads with MiXCR, one entry per CDR3 protein. The table shows about 460,000 distinct CDR3 sequences, with approximately 12% occurring only once. The sample consisted of PBMCs from the stem cell graft donor, taken from the stem cell graft. Every receptor here comes from a human donor who donated a stem cell graft to a child with combined immunodeficiency.

There are a few counts of this clonotype. This rearrangement joins TRBV30 to TRBJ2-4; TRBD1 matches at 8 bases. V was pared by 3 bases and J by 9 bases, with 19 bases of the junction left unmatched. The CDR3 sequence is 17 residues long. Germline V gene sequence: CDR1 GTSNPN, CDR2 SVGIG (reference sequence). The CDR3 protein is CAWSLPKEGTGSVIQYF. The CDR3 DNA is TGTGCCTGGAGCCTCCCGAAGGAAGGGACAGGCTCAGTCATTCAGTACTTC. Complete variable domain (other parts from reference TRBV30 and TRBJ2-4): SQTIHQWPATLVQPVGSPLSLECTVEGTSNPNLYWYRQAAGRGLQLLFYSVGIGQISSEVPQNLSASRPQDRQFILSSKKLLLSDSGFYLCAWSLPKEGTGSVIQYFGAGTRLSVL.

At least ten counts were recorded for this clonotype. The chain is built from TRBV25-1 and TRBJ1-2; 9 bases agree with TRBD1. J was trimmed by 3 bases and V by 6 bases; bases with no gene match: 5. CDR3 length equals 14 residues. Germline assignment: CDR1 MGHDK and CDR2 SYGVNS. Here the CDR3 DNA reads TGTGCCAGCAGGATGACAGGGGGGGACTATGGCTACACCTTC. It specifies CASRMTGGDYGYTF.

This clonotype showed up many times. The chain is built from TRBV4-2 and TRBJ1-5; 10 positions match TRBD1. The CDR3 has 15 amino acids. Per germline, CDR1 LGHNA and CDR2 YNFKEQ. V gave up 4 bases and J gave up 7 bases; unmatched junction bases: 7. CDR3 residues: CASSLTGTGDQPQHF. The CDR3, as DNA: TGTGCCAGCAGCCTGACCGGGACAGGGGACCAGCCCCAGCATTTT.

J is TRBJ2-1 and V is TRBV18; 7 bases fit TRBD1. Germline V gene sequence: CDR1 KGHSH, CDR2 LQKENI. The ends lost 4 bases at V and 0 bases at J; junction bases unmatched: 6. The CDR3 has 16 residues. CDR3 sequence (DNA): TGTGCCAGCTCACTGGCCACAGGGGTCTCCTACAATGAGCAGTTCTTC. As protein: CASSLATGVSYNEQFF.

In this sample, this clonotype turned up many times. V and J are TRBV27 and TRBJ2-7, with 10 positions matching TRBD2. In germline, CDR1 is MNHEY, CDR2 SMNVEV (reference sequence). The CDR3 is made up of 16 amino acids. The V segment lost 2 bases and the J segment 2 bases; nucleotides outside the gene matches: 6. Here the CDR3 DNA reads TGTGCCAGCAGTTTAATGGGACTAGCGTCCCCCTACGAGCAGTACTTC. Translation gives CASSLMGLASPYEQYF.

This clonotype was seen many times. V usage is TRBV6-5 and J usage is TRBJ1-3; D ambiguous. The V gene lost 2 bases and the J gene lost 0 bases, with 8 bases spanning the gap. The CDR3 runs 15 residues. CDR1 and CDR2 (germline): MNHEY, SVGAGI. As DNA, the CDR3 is TGTGCCAGCAGTTACAGAGTCAGCTCTGGAAACACCATATATTTT. Its protein product is CASSYRVSSGNTIYF.

This clonotype was observed a single time. CDR3 nucleotide sequence: TGTGCCAGCAGCACCGGGACCTCTTATCAGCCCCAGCATTTT. This gives the protein CASSTGTSYQPQHF. The chain is built from TRBV7-8 and TRBJ1-5; D perhaps matches TRBD1 (5 bases). The CDR3 consists of 14 residues. Germline V gene data show CDR1 as SGHVS and CDR2 as FQNEAQ. V dropped 5 bases and J dropped 5 bases, with 13 bases sitting between them.

This clonotype was recorded many times. The chain carries TRBV6-2 or TRBV6-3 and TRBJ2-1; 8 positions agree with TRBD2. Germline CDR1 reads MNHEY; CDR2 reads SVGEGT. Losses at the gene ends were 2 bases for V and 2 bases for J; bases not matched to a gene: 2. This CDR3 spans 15 amino acids. The CDR3 protein is CASSYEAGAYNEQFF. The CDR3 nucleotides are TGTGCCAGCAGTTACGAAGCGGGAGCCTACAATGAGCAGTTCTTC.

This clonotype occurred a few times. The chain has TRBV6-2 or TRBV6-3 and TRBJ2-2; 10 nucleotides align to TRBD2. This CDR3 has 16 residues. The ends lost 2 bases at V and 7 bases at J; junction bases unmatched: 7. Germline V CDR1 and CDR2: MNHEY, SVGEGT. The CDR3 here is CASSYPSGRIDGELFF. CDR3 DNA: TGTGCCAGCAGTTACCCTAGCGGGAGAATTGACGGGGAGCTGTTTTTT.

About this clonotype: Relative to the germline gene, one junction end is altered; a read error may explain this. V and J are TRBV28 and TRBJ2-7; TRBD2 is a possible D gene (7 bases). Germline CDR1 reads MDHEN; CDR2 reads SYDVKM. This CDR3 spans 13 amino acids. The CDR3 DNA reads TGTGCCAGCAGTTGGGGGGGCTCCCACGAGCAGTACTTC. Protein: CASSWGGSHEQYF.

This clonotype has more than one count but fewer than ten. The V and J genes are TRBV3-1 and TRBJ2-5; D is possibly TRBD1 or TRBD2 (5 bases each). Deletions cut 6 bases from V and 3 bases from J, with 17 bases between. The CDR3 covers 15 residues. Germline V CDR1 and CDR2: LGHDT, YNNKEL (reference sequence). This CDR3 reads CASRDGGKAEETQYF. The CDR3 bases are TGTGCCAGCAGGGATGGGGGTAAGGCGGAAGAGACCCAGTACTTC.

This chain joins TRBV20-1 and TRBJ2-3; D gene uncertain. The V gene's germline CDR1 is DFQATT and CDR2 SNEGSKA (reference sequence). The V end was cut by 0 bases, the J end by 0 bases, with 13 bases between. This CDR3 is 16 amino acids long. The CDR3 reads CSARDDSSSSTDTQYF. As DNA, the CDR3 is TGCAGTGCTAGAGATGACTCCAGTTCTAGCACAGATACGCAGTATTTT.

This clonotype was found a few times. The gene calls are TRBV9 and TRBJ2-1; the D call may be TRBD1 or TRBD2 (5 bases each). CDR3 length equals 15 residues. CDR1 SGDLS and CDR2 YYNGEE come from the germline V gene. V was pared by 2 bases and J by 8 bases, with 17 bases between. CDR3 protein: CASSVMGLAGDEQFF. In nucleotides, the CDR3 is TGTGCCAGCAGCGTCATGGGGCTAGCTGGCGATGAGCAGTTCTTC.